The rows below give T cell receptor beta chains drawn from one sample of a study of T-cell memory formation after mild COVID-19. TCRdb re-called the 5' RACE reads through MiXCR, storing one row per CDR3 protein. The sample includes 55,000 to 75,000 distinct CDR3 sequences, approximately 30% of them seen just once. Sequences were obtained from PBMCs or a T cell subset sorted from them (not recorded which). These receptors all stem from a man between 18 and 35 years old who had mild COVID-19 (a few samples of this study predate the infection). Cell type and time point are not known. Both conserved end residues are part of each CDR3. The D gene is left open where the match is weak. Rows give clone size only sometimes, using once, few, many, or a class for an expanded clone.

CDR3 DNA,CDR3 protein,CDR3 length,clone size,D gene,J gene,V gene
TGTGCCACCAGCAGAGCTAGGGGGAATGAGCAGTTCTTC,CATSRARGNEQFF,13,.,.,TRBJ2-1,TRBV15
TGTGCCAGCAGCACCGGGACTAGCGGGGGGGCATCTCGGGAGACCCAGTACTTC,CASSTGTSGGASRETQYF,18,.,TRBD2,TRBJ2-5,TRBV6-2/TRBV6-3
TGTGCCAGCAGTTTAGGGCGGACAGAAGCCTTTTATGGCTACACCTTC,CASSLGRTEAFYGYTF,16,few,.,TRBJ1-2,TRBV12-3/TRBV12-4
TGTGCCAGCAGCCTTCATAGGCGGTCCTACAATGAGCAGTTCTTC,CASSLHRRSYNEQFF,15,.,.,TRBJ2-1,TRBV27
TGCGCCAGTTCGGACAGACATTACGAGCAGTACTTC,CASSDRHYEQYF,12,.,.,TRBJ2-7,TRBV4-1
TGTGCCAGCAGTTACGGGGGAAGAAGCTCCTACGAGCAGTACTTC,CASSYGGRSSYEQYF,15,.,.,TRBJ2-7,TRBV6-5
TGTGCCAGCAGCTTGCGGGGCAAGACAGGGGTAATAGAGACCCAGTACTTC,CASSLRGKTGVIETQYF,17,few,TRBD1,TRBJ2-5,TRBV5-5
TGCAGTGCTAGACCACTGGGCGGGGGAGACAATGAGCAGTTCTTC,CSARPLGGGDNEQFF,15,few,TRBD2,TRBJ2-1,TRBV20-1
TGTGCCAGCAGTTCCCGCCGGCTGGCGGGGAACCAAGAGACCCAGTACTTC,CASSSRRLAGNQETQYF,17,.,.,TRBJ2-5,TRBV6-1
TGTGCCAGCAGAGAACTCGCAGATACGCAGTATTTT,CASRELADTQYF,12,.,.,TRBJ2-3,TRBV12-3/TRBV12-4
TGCGCCAGCAGCAGGACTAGGGTTTGGGTCACCGGGGAGCTGTTTTTT,CASSRTRVWVTGELFF,16,few,TRBD2,TRBJ2-2,TRBV4-3
TGCAGTGCTAGAGGAGAGGGGACGACTGAAGCTTTCTTT,CSARGEGTTEAFF,13,medium-sized,.,TRBJ1-1,TRBV20-1
TGTGCCAGCAGCTTAGTGATGAAGGGTGGCGAGCAGTACTTC,CASSLVMKGGEQYF,14,few,.,TRBJ2-7,TRBV11-1
TGCAGCGTCGGGACGCCCAGCTCCTACGAGCAGTACTTC,CSVGTPSSYEQYF,13,.,.,TRBJ2-7,TRBV29-1
TGTGCCAGCAGCCAAGATGACGAGCAGTACTTC,CASSQDDEQYF,11,few,.,TRBJ2-7,TRBV4-2
TGCGCCAGCAGTGAGACAGCTAGCGGGGCCGAGACCCAGTACTTC,CASSETASGAETQYF,15,few,TRBD2,TRBJ2-5,TRBV10-1
TGCAGTGCTAGAGACACGGATATGTACAATGAGCAGTTCTTC,CSARDTDMYNEQFF,14,.,.,TRBJ2-1,TRBV20-1
TGTGCCAGCAGCTTAGCGGGGGCTGGGGATGAGCAGTTCTTC,CASSLAGAGDEQFF,14,.,.,TRBJ2-1,TRBV11-2
TGTGCCAGCAGCCCGAGGACTCGCACCAACACCGGGGAGCTGTTTTTT,CASSPRTRTNTGELFF,16,few,.,TRBJ2-2,TRBV7-2
TGCAGTGCTAGACTGGTAGAGACCCAGTACTTC,CSARLVETQYF,11,few,.,TRBJ2-5,TRBV20-1
TGTGCTAGTGGTTCCCCCGGGGCGAGCTCCTACGAGCAGTACTTC,CASGSPGASSYEQYF,15,.,.,TRBJ2-7,TRBV12-5
TGCGCCAGCAGCCAAGATCGAGGGGCCGCGGAGCTGTTTTTT,CASSQDRGAAELFF,14,.,.,TRBJ2-2,TRBV4-1
TGTGCCAGCAGCTTGACAGGGGTTGGCTACACCTTC,CASSLTGVGYTF,12,.,TRBD1,TRBJ1-2,TRBV7-9
TGTGCCAGCAGTGATTCCAGGCGAAGCTCCTACAATGAGCAGTTCTTC,CASSDSRRSSYNEQFF,16,.,.,TRBJ2-1,TRBV25-1
TGTGCCAGCAGCTCTTACCTCTCCGGGACTAGTCAGTACTTC,CASSSYLSGTSQYF,14,.,TRBD2,TRBJ2-5,TRBV11-2
TGTGCCAGCAGCTTAAGAGTTTCCTACAATGAGCAGTTCTTC,CASSLRVSYNEQFF,14,once,.,TRBJ2-1,TRBV11-2
TGCAGCGTTCGGACTAGCCCCTGGAATACGCAGTATTTT,CSVRTSPWNTQYF,13,few,TRBD2,TRBJ2-3,TRBV29-1
TGTGCCAGCAGCTTAAGCTTCGCGGACAGGGCCGCGGAGACCCAGTACTTC,CASSLSFADRAAETQYF,17,many,TRBD1,TRBJ2-5,TRBV13
TGTGCCAGCAGCCAAGCGACAGCAACGCTCTATGGCTACACCTTC,CASSQATATLYGYTF,15,few,.,TRBJ1-2,TRBV14
TGTGCCAGCAGTGAAGCGCTTTTCAATGAGCAGTTCTTC,CASSEALFNEQFF,13,.,.,TRBJ2-1,TRBV2
TGTGCCAGCAGCATTAGACAGGGGCGGGCCTACGAGCAGTACTTC,CASSIRQGRAYEQYF,15,.,TRBD1,TRBJ2-7,TRBV7-6
TGTGCCAGCAGCGGGCCCCAGGGGGGGGAGCAGTTCTTC,CASSGPQGGEQFF,13,.,.,TRBJ2-1,TRBV9
TGTGCCAGTAGCCCGACAGGGAGCGCAGATACGCAGTATTTT,CASSPTGSADTQYF,14,.,TRBD1,TRBJ2-3,TRBV19
TGTGCCATCACCTCCGATCCGGGTACTGAAGCTTTCTTT,CAITSDPGTEAFF,13,.,.,TRBJ1-1,TRBV10-3
TGTGCCAGCAGTGGCCGACTAGCGGGAAGGGACGAGCAGTACTTC,CASSGRLAGRDEQYF,15,.,TRBD2,TRBJ2-7,TRBV2